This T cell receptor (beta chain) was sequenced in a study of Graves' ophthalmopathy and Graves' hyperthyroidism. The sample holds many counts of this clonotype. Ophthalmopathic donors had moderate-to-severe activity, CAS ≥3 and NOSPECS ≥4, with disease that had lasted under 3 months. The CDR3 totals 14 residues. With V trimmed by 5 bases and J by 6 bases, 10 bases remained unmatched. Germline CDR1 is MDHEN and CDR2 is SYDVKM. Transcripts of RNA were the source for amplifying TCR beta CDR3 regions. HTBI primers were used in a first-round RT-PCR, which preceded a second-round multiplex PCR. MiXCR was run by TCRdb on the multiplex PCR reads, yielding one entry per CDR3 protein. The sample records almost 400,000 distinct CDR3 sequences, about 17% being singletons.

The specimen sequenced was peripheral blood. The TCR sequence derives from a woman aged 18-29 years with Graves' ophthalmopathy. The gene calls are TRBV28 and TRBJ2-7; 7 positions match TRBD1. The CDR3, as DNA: TGTGCCAGCAGTCAGACAGGGAGCCTAGTCGAGCAGTACTTC. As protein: CASSQTGSLVEQYF.